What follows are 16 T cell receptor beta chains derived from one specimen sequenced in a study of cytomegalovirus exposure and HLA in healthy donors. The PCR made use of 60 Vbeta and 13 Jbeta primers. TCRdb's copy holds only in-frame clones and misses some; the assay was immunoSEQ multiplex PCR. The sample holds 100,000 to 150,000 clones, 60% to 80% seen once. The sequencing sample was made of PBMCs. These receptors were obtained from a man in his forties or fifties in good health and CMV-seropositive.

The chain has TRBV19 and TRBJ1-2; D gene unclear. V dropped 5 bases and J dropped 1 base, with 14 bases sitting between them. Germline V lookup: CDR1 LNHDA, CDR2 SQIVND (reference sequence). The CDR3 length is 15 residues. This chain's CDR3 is CASSQDTDLNYGYTF. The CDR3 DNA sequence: TGTGCCAGTAGTCAAGACACGGATCTTAACTATGGCTACACCTTC.

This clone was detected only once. The CDR3 DNA reads TGTGCCAGCAGCCCTCGGACAGCTAAGGATGGTGGATACGAGCAGTACTTC. Amino acid sequence: CASSPRTAKDGGYEQYF. The chain joins TRBV7-9 to TRBJ2-7, with D perhaps TRBD1 (6 bases). The V gene's germline CDR1 is SEHNR and CDR2 FQNEAQ (reference sequence). V was trimmed by 5 bases and J by 4 bases, leaving 24 bases between them. This CDR3 contains 17 residues.

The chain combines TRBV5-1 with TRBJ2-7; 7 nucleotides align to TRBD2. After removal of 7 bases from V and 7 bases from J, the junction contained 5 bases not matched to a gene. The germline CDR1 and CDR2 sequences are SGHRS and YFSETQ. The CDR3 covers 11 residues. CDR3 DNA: TGCGCCAGCCGGGGGGATTTGGAGCAGTACTTC. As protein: CASRGDLEQYF.

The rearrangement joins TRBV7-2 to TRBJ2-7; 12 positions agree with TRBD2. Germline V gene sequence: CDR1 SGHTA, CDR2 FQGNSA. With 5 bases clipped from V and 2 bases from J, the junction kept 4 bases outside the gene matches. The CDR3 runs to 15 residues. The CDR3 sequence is CASSPRLAGAYEQYF. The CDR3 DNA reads TGTGCCAGCAGCCCCCGACTAGCGGGAGCCTACGAGCAGTACTTC.

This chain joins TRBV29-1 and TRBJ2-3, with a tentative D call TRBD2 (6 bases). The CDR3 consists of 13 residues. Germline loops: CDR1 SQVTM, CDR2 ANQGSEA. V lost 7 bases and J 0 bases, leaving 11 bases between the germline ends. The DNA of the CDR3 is TGCAGCGACGGCGGGGATAGCACAGATACGCAGTATTTT. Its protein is CSDGGDSTDTQYF.

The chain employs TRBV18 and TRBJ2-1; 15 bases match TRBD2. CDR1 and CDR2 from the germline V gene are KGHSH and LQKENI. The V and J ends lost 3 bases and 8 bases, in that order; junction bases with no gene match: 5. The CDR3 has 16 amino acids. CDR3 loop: CASSPPGLAGGDEQFF. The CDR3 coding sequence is TGTGCCAGCTCACCTCCGGGACTAGCGGGGGGCGATGAGCAGTTCTTC.

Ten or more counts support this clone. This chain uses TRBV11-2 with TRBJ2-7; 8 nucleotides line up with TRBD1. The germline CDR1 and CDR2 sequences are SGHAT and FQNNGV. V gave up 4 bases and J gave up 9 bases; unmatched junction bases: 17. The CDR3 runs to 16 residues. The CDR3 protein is CASSSRYTGGPMWQYF. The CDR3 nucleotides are TGTGCCAGCAGCTCGCGATACACAGGGGGACCCATGTGGCAGTACTTC.

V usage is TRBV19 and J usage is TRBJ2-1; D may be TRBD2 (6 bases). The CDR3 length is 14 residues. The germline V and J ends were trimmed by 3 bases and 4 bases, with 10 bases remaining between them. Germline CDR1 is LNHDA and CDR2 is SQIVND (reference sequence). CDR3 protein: CASSMASEYNEQFF. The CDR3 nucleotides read TGTGCCAGTAGTATGGCTAGCGAGTACAATGAGCAGTTCTTC.

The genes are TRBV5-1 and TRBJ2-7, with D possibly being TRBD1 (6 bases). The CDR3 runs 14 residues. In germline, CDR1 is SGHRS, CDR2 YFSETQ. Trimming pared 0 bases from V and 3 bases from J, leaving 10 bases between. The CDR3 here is CASSLDQQGYEQYF. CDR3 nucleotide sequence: TGCGCCAGCAGCTTGGACCAACAGGGCTACGAGCAGTACTTC.

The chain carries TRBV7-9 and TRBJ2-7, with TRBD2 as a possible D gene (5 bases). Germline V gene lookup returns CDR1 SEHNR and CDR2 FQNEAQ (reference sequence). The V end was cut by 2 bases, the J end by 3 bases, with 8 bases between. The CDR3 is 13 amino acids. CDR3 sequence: CASSLSRGYEQYF. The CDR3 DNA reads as TGTGCCAGCAGCTTATCTCGGGGCTACGAGCAGTACTTC.

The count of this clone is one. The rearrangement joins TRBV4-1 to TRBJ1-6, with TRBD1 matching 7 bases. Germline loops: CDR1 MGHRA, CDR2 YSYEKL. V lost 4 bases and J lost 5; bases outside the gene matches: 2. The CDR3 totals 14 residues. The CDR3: CASSLQGNNSPLHF. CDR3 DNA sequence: TGCGCCAGCAGCCTACAGGGGAATAATTCACCCCTCCACTTT.

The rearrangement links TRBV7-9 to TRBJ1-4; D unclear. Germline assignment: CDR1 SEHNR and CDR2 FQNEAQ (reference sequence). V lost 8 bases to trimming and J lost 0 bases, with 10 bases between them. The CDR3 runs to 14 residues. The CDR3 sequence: CASQKFATNEKLFF. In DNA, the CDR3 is TGTGCCAGCCAGAAGTTTGCAACTAATGAAAAACTGTTTTTT.

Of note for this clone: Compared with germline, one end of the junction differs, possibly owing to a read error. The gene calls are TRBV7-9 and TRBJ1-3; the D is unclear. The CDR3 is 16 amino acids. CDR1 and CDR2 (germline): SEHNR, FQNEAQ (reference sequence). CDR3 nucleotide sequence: TGTTCCAGCAGCTTAGATTATATCGGGTCTGGAAACACCATATATTTT. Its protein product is CSSSLDYIGSGNTIYF.

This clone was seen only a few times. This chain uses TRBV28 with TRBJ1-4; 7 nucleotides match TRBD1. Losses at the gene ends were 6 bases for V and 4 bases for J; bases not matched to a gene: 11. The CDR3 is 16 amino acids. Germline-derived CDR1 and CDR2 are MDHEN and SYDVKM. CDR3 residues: CASRPHRDRINEKLFF. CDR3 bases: TGTGCCAGCAGGCCCCACCGGGACAGAATTAATGAAAAACTGTTTTTT.

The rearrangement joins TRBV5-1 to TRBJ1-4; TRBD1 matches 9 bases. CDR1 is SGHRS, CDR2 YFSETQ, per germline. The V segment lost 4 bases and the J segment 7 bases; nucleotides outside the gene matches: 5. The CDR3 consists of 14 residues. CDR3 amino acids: CASSPTTGGEKLFF. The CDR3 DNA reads TGCGCCAGCAGCCCGACGACAGGGGGTGAAAAACTGTTTTTT.

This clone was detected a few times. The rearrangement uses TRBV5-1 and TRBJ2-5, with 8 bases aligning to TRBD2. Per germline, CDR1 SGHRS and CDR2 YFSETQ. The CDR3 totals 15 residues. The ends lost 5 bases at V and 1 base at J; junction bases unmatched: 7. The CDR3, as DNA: TGCGCCAGCAGTCGTGCGGGGGGAGTCCAAGAGACCCAGTACTTC. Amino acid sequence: CASSRAGGVQETQYF.